The 20 T cell receptor beta chains below were found in one sample sequenced in a study of cytomegalovirus exposure and HLA in healthy donors (dated by TCRdb to the late 2010s). The receptor library was made with the immunoSEQ multiplex PCR assay. The multiplex PCR relied on a mix of 60 forward primers for TCR Vbeta segments and 13 reverse primers for TCR Jbeta segments. This immuneACCESS table, as held by TCRdb, lists in-frame sequences with V and J called but not all clones. Of the missing ones, under half trace to an unresolved V gene in checked studies; the others have no known cause. The sample's table lists a count of around 80,000 clones. The ten largest account for under 6.5% of the sample. The sample was PBMCs. These receptors were collected from a middle-aged man in good health and CMV-seronegative.

The chain employs TRBV5-1 and TRBJ1-3; a weak D match, TRBD1 (6 bases). CDR3 length: 14 amino acids. Trimming cost V 0 bases and J 7 bases, with 11 bases left between them. The V gene's germline CDR1 is SGHRS and CDR2 YFSETQ. The CDR3 loop is CASSLGQTGNTIYF. In DNA form, the CDR3 reads TGCGCCAGCAGCTTGGGGCAAACAGGGAACACCATATATTTT.

The V and J genes are TRBV27 and TRBJ2-3, with unresolved D. CDR1 MNHEY and CDR2 SMNVEV come from the germline V gene (reference sequence). There are 14 residues in the CDR3. V was shortened by 2 bases and J by 2 bases, with 8 bases between the two germline ends. In DNA form, the CDR3 reads TGTGCCAGCAGTTTAGAGTATTCCACAGATACGCAGTATTTT. It specifies CASSLEYSTDTQYF.

The chain employs TRBV2 and TRBJ2-7, with 12 bases fitting TRBD1. The J segment lost 0 bases and the V segment lost 8 bases, leaving 2 bases of the junction unmatched. The germline CDR1 and CDR2 sequences are SNHLY and FYNNEI. The CDR3 has 14 amino acids. The DNA for the CDR3 is TGTGCCAGCTGGGGACAGGGGGCCTCCTACGAGCAGTACTTC. Translating it yields CASWGQGASYEQYF.

The chain couples TRBV6-1 to TRBJ2-7; maybe TRBD2 (6 bases). Germline loops: CDR1 MNHNS, CDR2 SASEGT. The V end was cut by 6 bases, the J end by 3 bases, with 12 bases between. This CDR3 region has 13 residues. The chain's CDR3 is CASSAGRGYEQYF. CDR3 in DNA: TGTGCCAGCAGCGCGGGACGGGGCTACGAGCAGTACTTC.

The rearrangement uses TRBV28 and TRBJ2-5, with TRBD1 identical over 8 bases. The J segment lost 4 bases and the V segment lost 6 bases, leaving 10 bases of the junction unmatched. The CDR3 totals 15 residues. CDR1 and CDR2 from the germline V gene are MDHEN and SYDVKM. CDR3 sequence reads: CASSKGQVFVETQYF. Written as DNA, the CDR3 is TGTGCCAGCAGCAAGGGACAGGTTTTCGTAGAGACCCAGTACTTC.

The chain employs TRBV5-8 and TRBJ2-5; 10 positions agree with TRBD2. V trimming: 3 bases; J trimming: 3 bases; junction bases outside the gene matches: 8. The CDR3 loop spans 16 amino acids. In germline, CDR1 is SGHTS, CDR2 YDEGEE. CDR3 residues: CASSSGVLAGEETQYF. The CDR3 nucleotides read TGTGCCAGCAGCTCCGGCGTCCTAGCGGGAGAAGAGACCCAGTACTTC. The whole variable domain, filled in from reference TRBV5-8 and TRBJ2-5, reads EAGVTQSPTHLIKTRGQQATLRCSPISGHTSVYWYQQALGLGLQFLLWYDEGEERNRGNFPPRFSGRQFPNYSSELNVNALELEDSALYLCASSSGVLAGEETQYFGPGTRLLVL.

This chain links TRBV7-8 with TRBJ1-3, with D maybe TRBD1 (5 bases). There are 14 residues in the CDR3. Germline V gene lookup returns CDR1 SGHVS and CDR2 FQNEAQ. Trimming removed 3 bases from V and 8 bases from J, with 14 bases in between. CDR3 loop: CASSFSAGRDTIYF. CDR3 nucleotide sequence: TGTGCCAGCAGCTTTTCGGCAGGGAGGGACACCATATATTTT.

DNA for the CDR3: TGCGCCAGCAGCTTGGGGGGGAGGACCGTCGGATACAATGAGCAGTTCTTC. It is translated as CASSLGGRTVGYNEQFF. The chain combines TRBV5-1 with TRBJ2-1; maybe TRBD2 (6 bases). CDR1 and CDR2 from the germline V gene are SGHRS and YFSETQ. The CDR3 consists of 17 residues. Trimming left V 0 bases short and J 4 bases short, with 17 bases between.

The genes are TRBV5-8 and TRBJ2-1; TRBD2 aligns across 9 bases. This CDR3 has 15 residues. Germline V gene lookup returns CDR1 SGHTS and CDR2 YDEGEE. J was trimmed by 5 bases and V by 0 bases; bases with no gene match: 3. CDR3 protein: CASSLALAGNNEQFF. CDR3 in DNA: TGTGCCAGCAGCTTGGCCCTAGCGGGGAACAATGAGCAGTTCTTC.

The rearrangement uses TRBV5-8 and TRBJ2-3; D may be TRBD2 (6 bases). The germline V and J ends were trimmed by 2 bases and 5 bases, with 12 bases remaining between them. Per germline, CDR1 SGHTS and CDR2 YDEGEE. The CDR3 sequence is 14 residues long. The CDR3 sequence is CASSFPGVQDTQYF. For the CDR3, the DNA is TGTGCCAGCAGCTTCCCGGGGGTCCAAGATACGCAGTATTTT.

This chain links TRBV6-1 with TRBJ1-2; D possibly corresponds to TRBD1 (6 bases). This CDR3 is built from 13 residues. The ends were cut back, 6 bases at V and 4 bases at J, with 12 bases in the middle. The V gene's germline CDR1 is MNHNS and CDR2 SASEGT. The CDR3 reads CASRVDSLYGYTF. The CDR3 bases are TGTGCCAGCAGGGTGGACAGCCTCTATGGCTACACCTTC.

CDR3 in DNA: TGTGCCAGCAGCTTGGCCTGGGGGAGCGGGATCTCGACAGATACGCAGTATTTT. Its translation is CASSLAWGSGISTDTQYF. This rearrangement joins TRBV5-8 to TRBJ2-3; 7 nucleotides align to TRBD2. This CDR3 contains 18 residues. Germline CDR1 reads SGHTS; CDR2 reads YDEGEE. The V and J ends lost 0 bases and 3 bases, in that order; junction bases with no gene match: 13. The full variable domain, its missing parts supplied by reference TRBV5-8 and TRBJ2-3, is EAGVTQSPTHLIKTRGQQATLRCSPISGHTSVYWYQQALGLGLQFLLWYDEGEERNRGNFPPRFSGRQFPNYSSELNVNALELEDSALYLCASSLAWGSGISTDTQYFGPGTRLTVL.

In DNA form, the CDR3 reads TGTGCCAGTAGTGGCCAGGGGTTGGTAATAGGAGAGACCCAGTACTTC. Protein sequence: CASSGQGLVIGETQYF. The rearrangement uses TRBV19 and TRBJ2-5; possibly TRBD1 for D (6 bases). Germline assignment: CDR1 LNHDA and CDR2 SQIVND (reference sequence). The V gene lost 5 bases and the J gene lost 4 bases, with 20 bases spanning the gap. The CDR3 covers 16 residues.

The chain has TRBV29-1 and TRBJ2-5, with a tentative D call TRBD2 (6 bases). This CDR3 comprises 15 residues. The germline CDR1 and CDR2 sequences are SQVTM and ANQGSEA. Deletions cut 4 bases from V and 7 bases from J, with 22 bases between. The CDR3 here is CSVVRVEGVGGTQYF. The CDR3 DNA reads TGCAGCGTTGTGAGGGTCGAGGGCGTGGGGGGGACCCAGTACTTC.

Here the CDR3 DNA reads TGTGCCAGCAGTGAATCCGGGGGCTATGGCTACACCTTC. This codes for CASSESGGYGYTF. The gene calls are TRBV6-1 and TRBJ1-2, with D perhaps matching TRBD1 (5 bases). There are 13 residues in the CDR3. V lost 2 bases and J lost 4, with 8 bases in between. Germline lookup yields CDR1 MNHNS and CDR2 SASEGT.

CDR3 DNA sequence: TGTGCCAGTAGGGATTTTTCCGGGACAGGGGGCGCGAGCGGGGAGCTGTTTTTT. Protein: CASRDFSGTGGASGELFF. The chain recombines TRBV19 with TRBJ2-2; 12 bases align to TRBD1. V gave up 6 bases and J gave up 7 bases; unmatched junction bases: 15. The germline CDR1 and CDR2 sequences are LNHDA and SQIVND (reference sequence). The CDR3 extends over 18 amino acids.

The V call is TRBV11-2, the J call TRBJ2-3; 8 nucleotides align to TRBD2. The J segment lost 8 bases and the V segment lost 0 bases, leaving 7 bases of the junction unmatched. Germline assignment: CDR1 SGHAT and CDR2 FQNNGV. The CDR3 is 15 residues long. CDR3 in amino acids: CASSLDGGAFLTQYF. The DNA of the CDR3 is TGTGCCAGCAGCTTAGACGGGGGGGCTTTTCTTACGCAGTATTTT.

This chain uses TRBV5-4 with TRBJ2-2, with TRBD1 identical over 9 bases. V lost 4 bases, J lost 6 bases, and 7 bases stayed unmatched. CDR3 length equals 15 residues. The germline V gene encodes CDR1 SGHNT and CDR2 YYREEE (reference sequence). The CDR3 is CASSGGTGIAGELFF. CDR3 bases: TGTGCCAGCAGCGGAGGGACAGGGATTGCCGGGGAGCTGTTTTTT.

The chain links TRBV5-6 to TRBJ1-3; unclear D gene. The ends were cut back, 0 bases at V and 4 bases at J, with 11 bases in the middle. Germline CDR1 SGHDT, CDR2 YYEEEE. The CDR3 has 15 residues. DNA for the CDR3: TGTGCCAGCAGCTTGGCCGTCAGACACGGAAACACCATATATTTT. Translated: CASSLAVRHGNTIYF. The full variable domain, its missing parts supplied by reference TRBV5-6 and TRBJ1-3, is DAGVTQSPTHLIKTRGQQVTLRCSPKSGHDTVSWYQQALGQGPQFIFQYYEEEERQRGNFPDRFSGHQFPNYSSELNVNALLLGDSALYLCASSLAVRHGNTIYFGEGSWLTVV.

V and J are TRBV7-8 and TRBJ2-1; 10 bases align to TRBD2. Germline-derived CDR1 and CDR2 are SGHVS and FQNEAQ. This CDR3 is built from 15 residues. Trimming at V came to 1 base and at J to 5 bases, leaving 2 bases not matched to a gene. The CDR3 loop is CASSLVLAGNNEQFF. The CDR3 bases are TGTGCCAGCAGCTTAGTACTAGCGGGGAACAATGAGCAGTTCTTC.